This TCR beta chain was found in a study of glioma-infiltrating T cells. Germline V gene sequence: CDR1 SNHLY, CDR2 FYNNEI. V gave up 8 bases and J gave up 4 bases, with 9 bases separating them. This CDR3 is 11 amino acids long. Comments on this clonotype: This could be a read error, since a much larger clone is one nucleotide away.

TCR alpha and beta CDR3 regions were amplified from RNA using iRepertoire nested multiplex PCR. TCRdb itself ran the multiplex PCR reads through MiXCR, one entry per CDR3 protein. Of fewer than 200,000 distinct CDR3 sequences in the sample, around 40% were seen once. The TCR sequence derives from a human donor with low-grade glioma or glioblastoma, undergoing nonglioma brain surgery, or in good health (not recorded which). The sequenced material came from glioma tissue, nonneoplastic brain tissue, or PBMCs (not recorded which). This chain uses TRBV2 with TRBJ2-7; D might be TRBD2 (5 bases). This CDR3 is CASGEPYEQYF. The CDR3 nucleotides read TGTGCCAGCGGGGAGCCTTACGAGCAGTACTTC.